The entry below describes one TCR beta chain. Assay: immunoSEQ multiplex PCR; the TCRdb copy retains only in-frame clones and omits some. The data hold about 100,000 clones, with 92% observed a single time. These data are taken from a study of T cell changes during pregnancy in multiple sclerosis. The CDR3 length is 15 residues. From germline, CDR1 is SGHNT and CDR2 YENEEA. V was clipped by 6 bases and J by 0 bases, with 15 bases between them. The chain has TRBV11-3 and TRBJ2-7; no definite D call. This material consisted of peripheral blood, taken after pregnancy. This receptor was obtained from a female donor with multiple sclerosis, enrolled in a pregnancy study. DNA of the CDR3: TGTGCCAGCAGTTCTCGTTCGGTAATCTCCTACGAGCAGTACTTC. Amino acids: CASSSRSVISYEQYF.